This is a list of T cell receptor beta chains from one sample in a study of shared clonotypes between healthy human individuals. Measured with immunoSEQ multiplex PCR; TCRdb has only the in-frame clones, and not every one. Of 900,000 to 1,200,000 clones in the sample, around 78% were seen once. Sequencing input: memory CD4+ T cells from PBMCs. The receptors stem from a man younger than 35 in good health. Some clones in this sample may be carry-over from other donors' samples. CDR3s include the opening cysteine and the closing phenylalanine or tryptophan. The D gene is left open where the match is weak. Clone size is stated in some rows and not others, as once, few, many or a class when expanded.

D	V	size	J	length	DNA	CDR3
-	TRBV6-5	-	TRBJ1-2	12	TGTGCCAGCACCCATAAAGGGGGAGGCTACACCTTC	CASTHKGGGYTF
TRBD1	TRBV7-9	-	TRBJ2-4	15	TGTGCCAGCAGCTTAATGGGGGGACAGGTCAACATTCAGTACTTC	CASSLMGGQVNIQYF
-	TRBV4-2	-	TRBJ1-2	15	TGTGCCAGCAGCCAAGATCGGGGGGATAACTATGGCTACACCTTC	CASSQDRGDNYGYTF
TRBD1	TRBV6-5	-	TRBJ2-7	16	TGTGCCAGCAGTTACCGGACGACAGGGGGCGAGTACGAGCAGTACTTC	CASSYRTTGGEYEQYF
-	TRBV6-5	-	TRBJ1-2	14	TGTGCCAGCCTACCCTTTCTCACGGAGTATGGCTACACCTTC	CASLPFLTEYGYTF
TRBD1	TRBV7-9	-	TRBJ2-7	14	TGTGCCAGCGGAATGACAGGGATCGGCTACGAGCAGTACTTC	CASGMTGIGYEQYF
-	TRBV5-4	once	TRBJ2-2	15	TGTGCCAGCAGCTCCCCGTTACGGAGCACCGGGGAGCTGTTTTTT	CASSSPLRSTGELFF
TRBD1	TRBV5-1	-	TRBJ2-5	18	TGCGCCAGCAGCTTGGATCCCAGGGGGCATCCCGCACAAGAGACCCAGTACTTC	CASSLDPRGHPAQETQYF
-	TRBV7-6	-	TRBJ1-3	13	TGTGCCAGCAGCCTTGGACACGGAAACACCATATATTTT	CASSLGHGNTIYF
-	TRBV2	-	TRBJ2-7	11	TGTGCCAGCTCGAGGGAATACGAGCAGTACTTC	CASSREYEQYF